This TCR beta chain was sequenced for a study of Graves' ophthalmopathy and Graves' hyperthyroidism. Amplification of the TCR beta CDR3 regions used RNA transcripts (as template). First-round RT-PCR employed HTBI primers, with a second-round multiplex PCR after it. TCRdb reanalysed the multiplex PCR reads using MiXCR and keeps one entry per CDR3 protein. The sample holds a few hundred thousand distinct CDR3 sequences, around 19% seen once. This clonotype was seen at least ten times. The CDR3 loop spans 14 amino acids. V lost 6 bases, J lost 5 bases, and 17 bases lay in between. CDR1 and CDR2 (germline): MNHEY, SVGEGT.

This TCR derives from a woman under 30 with Graves' ophthalmopathy. The sequencing input was peripheral blood. This rearrangement joins TRBV6-2 or TRBV6-3 to TRBJ2-7, with unresolved D. The CDR3 protein is CASSPTRSPNEQYF. CDR3 sequence (DNA): TGTGCCAGCAGCCCCACCCGCAGTCCCAACGAGCAGTACTTC.